These 4 T cell receptor beta chains were sequenced from one sample in a study of blood T cell repertoires in COVID-19 (dated by TCRdb to the early 2020s). Preparation of the library involved the immunoSEQ multiplex PCR assay. TCRdb provides this immuneACCESS table in a form limited to in-frame rearrangements. Some clones are lacking; in checked studies, under half of them reflect an unresolved V gene, and why the rest are absent is not known. This sample is represented by 250,000 to 350,000 clones; 70% to 90% of them were singletons. The ten biggest clones cover 10% of the sample. Sequenced material: PBMCs or T cells enriched from blood (not recorded which). These receptors were collected from a woman aged 18-30 years who had recovered from COVID-19.

The chain carries TRBV28 and TRBJ1-2; 9 positions agree with TRBD1. CDR1 and CDR2 from the germline V gene are MDHEN and SYDVKM. V dropped 6 bases and J dropped 8; count of bases not matched to a gene: 7. This CDR3 contains 13 residues. The CDR3 protein is CASRQTGGRGYTF. CDR3 nucleotides: TGTGCCAGCAGGCAGACAGGGGGGCGCGGCTACACCTTC.

The chain joins TRBV28 to TRBJ2-1; D is uncertain. The germline V and J ends were trimmed by 7 bases and 8 bases, with 9 bases remaining between them. Germline loops: CDR1 MDHEN, CDR2 SYDVKM. The CDR3 totals 11 residues. CDR3 nucleotide sequence: TGTGCCAGCACTACTGGTTATGAGCAGTTCTTC. Residues: CASTTGYEQFF.

CDR3 amino acids: CASSLTGTYNEQFF. DNA for the CDR3: TGTGCCAGCAGCTTAACGGGCACCTACAATGAGCAGTTCTTC. The rearrangement joins TRBV7-3 to TRBJ2-1; no firm D call. V lost 0 bases and J 2 bases, leaving 5 bases between the germline ends. Per germline, CDR1 SGHTA and CDR2 FQGTGA. The CDR3 contains 14 residues.

The V and J genes are TRBV7-2 and TRBJ2-1, with D uncertain. V lost 0 bases to trimming and J lost 0 bases, with 6 bases between them. The CDR3 totals 15 residues. Germline CDR1 and CDR2: SGHTA and FQGNSA. The CDR3: CASSLAYSSYNEQFF. CDR3 DNA sequence: TGTGCCAGCAGCTTAGCTTACAGCTCCTACAATGAGCAGTTCTTC.